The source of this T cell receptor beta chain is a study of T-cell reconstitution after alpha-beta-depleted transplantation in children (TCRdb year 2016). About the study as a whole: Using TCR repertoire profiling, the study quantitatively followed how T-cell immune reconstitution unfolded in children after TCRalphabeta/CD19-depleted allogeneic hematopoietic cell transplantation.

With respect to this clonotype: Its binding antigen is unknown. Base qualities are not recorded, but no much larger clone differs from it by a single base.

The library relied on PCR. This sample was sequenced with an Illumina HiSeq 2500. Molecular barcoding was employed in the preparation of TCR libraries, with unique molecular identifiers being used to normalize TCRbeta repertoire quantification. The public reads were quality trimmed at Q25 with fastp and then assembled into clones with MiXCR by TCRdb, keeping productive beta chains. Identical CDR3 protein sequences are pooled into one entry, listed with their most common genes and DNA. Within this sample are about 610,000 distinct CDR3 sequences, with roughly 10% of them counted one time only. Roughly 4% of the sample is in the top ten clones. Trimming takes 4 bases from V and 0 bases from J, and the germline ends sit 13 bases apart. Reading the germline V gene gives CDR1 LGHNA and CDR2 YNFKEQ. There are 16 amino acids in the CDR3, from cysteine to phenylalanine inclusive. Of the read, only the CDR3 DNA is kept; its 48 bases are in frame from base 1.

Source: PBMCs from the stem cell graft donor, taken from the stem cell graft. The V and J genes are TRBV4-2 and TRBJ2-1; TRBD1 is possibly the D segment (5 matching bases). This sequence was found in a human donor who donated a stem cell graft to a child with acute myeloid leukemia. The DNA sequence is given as TGTGCCAGCAGCCTAGGGGCCACGAGCTCCTACAATGAGCAGTTCTTC. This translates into CASSLGATSSYNEQFF.